The present T cell receptor (beta chain) was sequenced within a study of cytomegalovirus exposure and HLA in healthy donors. On this clone: What it binds is not known.

Notes on the study in general: High sensitivity and specificity were reportedly achieved when the classifier diagnosed cytomegalovirus status.

The CDR3 extends over 17 amino acids. Per the germline V gene, CDR1 is SGHKS and CDR2 is YYEKEE (reference sequence). V lost 4 bases and J 4 bases, leaving 20 bases between the germline ends. Measured with immunoSEQ multiplex PCR; TCRdb has only the in-frame clones, and not every one. This sample carries 150,000 to 200,000 clones, roughly 88% of them seen once, and the ten largest clones take 1.4% to 1.5%. The rearrangement links TRBV5-5 to TRBJ2-2; D perhaps matches TRBD1 (5 bases). Sequences were obtained from PBMCs. This clonotype was obtained from a woman aged 18-29 years in good health and CMV-seronegative. The CDR3, as DNA: TGTGCCAGCAGCCTGGGCACAGGTGGGGTATCCACCGGGGAGCTGTTTTTT. It encodes CASSLGTGGVSTGELFF.